This TCR beta chain was recovered during a study of identical twins. General study findings and limits: In zero-insertion analyses, partial confounding could arise from invariant MAIT and iNKT cells.

Many counts were recorded for this clonotype. Its antigen is currently unknown. A universal primer site was added by template switching, and unique molecular identifiers were carried by the cDNA. One entry per CDR3 protein results from TCRdb running MiXCR on the 5' RACE reads. The table lists about 690,000 distinct CDR3 sequences, 5.5% to 6.5% of them singletons. Trimming left V 1 base short and J 6 bases short, with 10 bases between. The germline V gene has CDR1 DFQATT and CDR2 SNEGSKA (reference sequence). This CDR3 is 12 amino acids long. The clonotype originates from a man aged 18 to 35 in good health. The sample comprised naive T cells sorted from blood. The chain recombines TRBV20-1 with TRBJ2-7; D is unclear. The CDR3 nucleotides are TGCAGTGCTAGAGCGGGTTTCGGCGAGCAGTACTTC. This codes for CSARAGFGEQYF.